This TCR beta chain was identified during a study of OX40 agonist ivuxolimab in advanced cancers. TCRdb's copy holds only in-frame clones and misses some; the assay was immunoSEQ multiplex PCR. Of about 33,000 clones listed, approximately 78% are singletons. The CDR3 is made up of 14 amino acids. Germline values: CDR1 SNHLY, CDR2 FYNNEI. V gave up 5 bases and J gave up 9 bases; unmatched junction bases: 10. This sample comprised CD4+ or CD8+ T cells sorted from blood, obtained in a trial of the OX40 agonist ivuxolimab. The receptor comes from an adult with an advanced solid tumor such as melanoma, head and neck, liver or kidney cancer. The chain employs TRBV2 and TRBJ2-7; TRBD2 matches 10 bases. The chain's CDR3 is CASSRSSGSPWQYF. CDR3 in DNA: TGTGCCAGCAGTAGGTCTAGCGGGAGCCCGTGGCAGTACTTC.